This T cell receptor (beta chain) was recovered during a study of cytomegalovirus exposure and HLA in healthy donors (dated by TCRdb to about 2017). For context, the study as a whole: In an earlier analysis of approximately 500 of the donors, about 270 Gb of sequence data and 90 million to 130 million unique TCR beta sequences from some 170 million T cells were reported. Approximately 310 gigabases of sequencing data and 91 million or so unique TCR sequences made up an early release that covered over 550 HLA-typed donors. Among the roughly 430 genotyped donors, under 90% belonged to the genetic ancestry cluster associated with self-reported Caucasian donors. The study was designed to test whether signatures of past pathogen exposure could be identified by cataloging public T cell receptors. Using immunosequencing, the study profiled T cell repertoires from some 670 subjects and related those repertoires to cytomegalovirus serostatus. In addition to the first cohort of 666 subjects, a separate validation cohort of 100 to 150 different subjects was used. High-throughput TCR immunosequencing, statistical association of individual TCRs with disease status, and machine learning were combined to predict cytomegalovirus infection status. In a later analysis, previously published TCR beta repertoires from several hundred donors were re-analyzed and high-resolution HLA genotyping was added so that TCR occurrence patterns could be studied. The later analysis used no new phenotypic data to find candidate immune exposures, relying instead on TCR beta sequences and their occurrence across donors. In an earlier analysis of about 590 of the donors, high-throughput TCR beta sequencing was used to judge whether each TCR beta V gene segment behaved as functional or pseudogenic. Donor age, sex, ethnicity and CMV serostatus were collected together with the repertoire data. Genome-wide SNP genotypes for about three fifths of the roughly 670 donors were used in a later genetic analysis, which treated that subset as a discovery cohort. All discovery cohort repertoires had been generated on a single sequencing platform. HLA typing included class I and class II loci at four-digit resolution. Typing coverage differed by locus: A, B, C, DRB1 and DQB1 were typed in about 629-640 donors, DQA1 in about 550, DPA1 in around 610, and DPB1 in 450 to 490. Four or five DR-DQ haplotypes were treated as single units for association and clustering because of strong linkage in the cohort. Among about 390 genotyped donors of the cohort, an average of approximately 240,000 unique TCR beta nucleotide sequences were sequenced per donor, around a sixth of them non-productive. Summary of the overall study and its limitations: In a later analysis, HLA-associated TCR beta chains were found to be more clonally expanded and to have lower generation probabilities than equally common non-associated chains. While some public TCRs were present in many individuals, most TCR sequences turned up only very rarely across donors. Linkage disequilibrium might explain the correlated functional status among segregating V segments, but an unknown experimental factor could not be ruled out. The sequencing pipeline was judged likely to have produced a cluster of highly shared sequence variants as a technical artifact. In a later analysis, most CMV-associated TCR beta chains were found to appear HLA-restricted, with HLA associations seemingly driven largely by CMV exposure. According to a later analysis, TCR association rates differed among HLA loci, with DRB1 alleles showing the most associated TCRs and HLA-C alleles showing the fewest. The cohort was sequenced for TCR beta chains only, and without alpha or paired-chain data the features that could be detected were limited. A later analysis reported that several top co-occurrence clusters appeared linked to parvovirus B19, influenza, CMV and Epstein-Barr virus. At a false discovery rate of 0.05, a later analysis linked fewer than 20,000 TCR beta sequences to specific HLA alleles. For the cohort, immune exposure information was limited to CMV serostatus. A further reported finding was that TCR beta sequences accurately predicted the HLA-A and HLA-B alleles for most subjects in the first cohort. According to the authors, the approach could potentially be generalized to other disease states and immunological phenotypes. When HLA alleles, especially DR and DQ, strongly co-occurred, attributing TCR associations to individual alleles was difficult. According to a later genetic analysis, donors in an Asian-associated ancestry cluster had fewer N-insertions in productive TCRs than the approximately 690-donor mean. Because some donors lacked HLA typing at each locus, the association tests relied only on the typed subset. Some 16 rarely observed V segments, including chromosome 9 orphons, were excluded from the earlier analysis of 550 to 700 of the donors because counts were too low. An earlier analysis of approximately 570 of the donors showed that most TCR beta V segments appeared in productive rearrangements either about 87% or about 30% of the time, which broadly matched IMGT annotations. An association between a missense DCLRE1C variant and V-gene and J-gene trimming of TCR beta chains was found in a later genetic analysis and replicated in an independent cohort. The study listed 164 TCR beta chains as associated with cytomegalovirus. In vitro tests confirmed that a few of the cytomegalovirus-associated TCR beta chains recognize cytomegalovirus antigens. The presence/absence analyses assumed that sequencing depth was roughly uniform across donors, and that assumption may not be true. Cytomegalovirus status was reported to be diagnosed by the classifier with high specificity and sensitivity in both the original and validation cohorts. Because the 87-base-pair reads could not distinguish some IMGT-functional V segments, including TRBV6-2 and TRBV6-3, those segments were excluded.

Concerning this clone itself: The clone's antigen remains unknown.

CDR1 and CDR2 are drawn from the germline V gene (reference sequence): SGHNT, YYREEE. Including the terminal cysteine and phenylalanine, the CDR3 comprises 15 residues. Here the CDR3 DNA is all that survives: 45 bases in frame from base 1. V is cut back by 4 bases and J by 4 bases, with 11 bases in the junction unmatched. The library was prepared using the immunoSEQ multiplex PCR assay. The multiplex PCR relied on a mix of 60 forward primers for TCR Vbeta segments and 13 reverse primers for TCR Jbeta segments. Amplification of the CDR3 region of rearranged TCR beta genes was performed with a multiplex PCR assay on genomic DNA. The amplified TCR beta libraries were sequenced on the Illumina HiSeq System as 87-base-pair reads. The study's processing was this. A later analysis tallied roughly 80 million unique TCR beta chains across the 700 or so repertoires, and about 10 million of those chains were shared by two or more donors. To remove PCR and sequencing errors, raw reads were error-corrected and collapsed into unique sequences using a nearest-neighbor algorithm that merged closely related sequences. V, D and J gene segments were assigned by aligning CDR3 sequences to IMGT reference sequences. For a sequence to be retained, a match of at least six nucleotides to both a V gene segment and a J gene segment was required. A rearrangement was called productive if the CDR3 had no stop codons and remained in frame with V and J, and every other rearrangement was called non-productive. CDR3 was defined according to IMGT convention as the region running from the second conserved V-encoded cysteine to the conserved J-encoded phenylalanine. The earlier analysis of about 590 of the donors excluded sequences that lacked an unambiguous match to a single V gene segment. An earlier analysis of over 450 of the donors classified V segments as functional when productive rearrangements were above 56.7% and as segregating when the standard deviation between donors was above 5%. To diagnose cytomegalovirus status from the catalog of TCR beta chain sequences, a statistical classification framework was built. In a later analysis, TCR nucleotide sequences were compared against IMGT/GENE-DB human TR gene sequences so that V and J genes could be assigned. Using the TCRdist pipeline, a later analysis assigned CDR3 sequences along with most-parsimonious VDJ recombination scenarios. In a later analysis, each TCR beta chain was defined by its CDR3 amino acid sequence together with its V-gene family, and reads lacking a unique V-gene family were excluded. In a later analysis, approximately 590 highly shared, low-generation-probability nucleotide sequences were removed to address suspected cross-contamination and a sequencing artifact. A later analysis calculated a clonal expansion index for each public chain from normalized within-repertoire ranks of inferred template counts. Generation probabilities in a later analysis came from a VDJ recombination model fitted to out-of-frame rearrangements, and those results were checked against IGoR. In a later analysis, hypergeometric tests were used to score TCR-TCR, TCR-HLA and TCR-CMV co-occurrence, with a repertoire-size bias correction applied to TCR pairs. A later analysis estimated false discovery rates by permuting HLA or CMV assignments 20 times. In a later analysis, co-occurring TCRs were grouped with DBSCAN, and TCRdist sequence similarity was added when clustering was performed within HLA-allele-positive subsets. For co-occurrence clustering, repertoires with fewer than 30,000 or more than 120,000 public chains were excluded, along with a handful of repertoires with anomalous nucleotide sharing. The immuneACCESS repertoire file appears here via TCRdb, limited to in-frame rearrangements. These files lack a portion of the clones; in checked studies, under half of the deficit traces to unresolved V genes, and the cause of the others is not known. The V and J calls and clone size come from that table; D and trimming were worked out from the DNA. The sample has 70,000 to 80,000 clones on record. 2.7% of the sample is held by the ten biggest clonotypes.

In total, approximately 690 healthy bone marrow donors made up the cohort. At the time of sampling, all cohort members were nominally healthy, though unrecorded immune exposures were likely present. The donor tested CMV seronegative, placing the donor among the 300 to 400 seronegative members of the cohort. A peripheral blood sample was collected from each donor, and TCR beta sequencing was performed on peripheral blood mononuclear cells. The Qiagen DNeasy Blood Extraction Kit was used to extract genomic DNA from the blood cell samples. The sequenced sample consisted of PBMCs. The source is a man aged 35 to 55 in good health and CMV-seronegative. The rearrangement joined TRBV5-4 to TRBJ2-7, with 7 central nucleotides matching TRBD1. The CDR3 protein sequence reads: CASSRLSGRGYEQYF. The DNA sequence is as follows: TGTGCCAGCAGCCGTTTAAGCGGCAGGGGGTACGAGCAGTACTTC.